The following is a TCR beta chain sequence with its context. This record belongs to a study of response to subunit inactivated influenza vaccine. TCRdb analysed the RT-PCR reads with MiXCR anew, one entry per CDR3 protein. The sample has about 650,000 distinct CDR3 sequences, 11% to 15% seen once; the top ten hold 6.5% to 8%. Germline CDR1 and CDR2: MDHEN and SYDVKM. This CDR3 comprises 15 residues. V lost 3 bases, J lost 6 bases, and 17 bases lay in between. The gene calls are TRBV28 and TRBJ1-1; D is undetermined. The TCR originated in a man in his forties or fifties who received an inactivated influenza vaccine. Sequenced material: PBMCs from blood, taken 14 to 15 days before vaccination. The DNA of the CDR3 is TGTGCCAGCAGTTTTGGTTGGACGGGCGTACCTGAAGCTTTCTTT. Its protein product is CASSFGWTGVPEAFF.